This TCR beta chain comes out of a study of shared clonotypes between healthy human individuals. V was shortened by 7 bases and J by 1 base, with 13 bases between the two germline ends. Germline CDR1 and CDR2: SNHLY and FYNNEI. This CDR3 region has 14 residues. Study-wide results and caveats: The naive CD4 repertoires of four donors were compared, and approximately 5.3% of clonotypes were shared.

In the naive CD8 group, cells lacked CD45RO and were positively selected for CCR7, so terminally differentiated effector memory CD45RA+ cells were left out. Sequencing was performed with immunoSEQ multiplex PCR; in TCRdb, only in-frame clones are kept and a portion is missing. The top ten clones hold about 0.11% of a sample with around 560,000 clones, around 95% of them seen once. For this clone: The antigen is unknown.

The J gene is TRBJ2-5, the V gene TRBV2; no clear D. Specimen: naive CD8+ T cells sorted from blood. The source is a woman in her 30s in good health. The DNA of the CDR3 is TGTGCCAGCATTAAGGCAGACCTCCAAGAGACCCAGTACTTC. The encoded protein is CASIKADLQETQYF.